The 10 T cell receptor beta chains listed next were all sequenced from one sample in a study of blood T cell repertoires in COVID-19. TCRdb's copy holds only in-frame clones and misses some; the assay was immunoSEQ multiplex PCR. The table records about 300,000 clones, around 84% of them present only once. Sequenced input: peripheral blood. All receptors derive from a human donor with COVID-19, enrolled during active disease. The donor label of this sample is uncertain.

V and J are TRBV6-5 and TRBJ2-7, with 10 bases that match TRBD2. J was trimmed by 5 bases and V by 0 bases; bases with no gene match: 4. Germline V gene sequence: CDR1 MNHEY, CDR2 SVGAGI. This CDR3 is 15 amino acids long. CDR3 DNA: TGTGCCAGCAGTTACTCTCCAGCGGGAGGGAACGAGCAGTACTTC. Translated: CASSYSPAGGNEQYF.

This chain connects TRBV7-3 to TRBJ2-7, with TRBD1 as a possible D gene (6 bases). V was shortened by 3 bases and J by 5 bases, with 17 bases between the two germline ends. The CDR3 totals 15 residues. Germline V gene lookup returns CDR1 SGHTA and CDR2 FQGTGA. The CDR3 nucleotides are TGTGCCAGCAGCTTGGGTGGGGGCCACGGGGACGAGCAGTACTTC. It yields the protein CASSLGGGHGDEQYF.

V usage is TRBV21-1 and J usage is TRBJ1-2; TRBD1, as called in the table, went unchecked against the DNA. TRBV21-1 is termed a pseudogene. This CDR3 has 17 amino acids. CDR3 bases: TGTGCCAGCAGCAAAGAAGGGGATCCGCCGGGCCCTTATGGCTACACCTTC. Protein: CASSKEGDPPGPYGYTF.

This clone was detected a few times. V is TRBV25-1 and J is TRBJ1-2; weak D call: TRBD1 (5 bases). Trimming stripped 4 bases from V and 9 bases from J, with 18 bases between. CDR1 is MGHDK, CDR2 SYGVNS, per germline. This CDR3 is 14 amino acids long. CDR3 sequence: CASSVAGQVGSYTF. The CDR3 DNA follows: TGTGCCAGCAGTGTCGCAGGGCAGGTCGGTAGCTACACCTTC.

V gene TRBV5-1 combines with J gene TRBJ2-5, with 7 bases aligning to TRBD1. V trimming: 0 bases; J trimming: 4 bases; junction bases outside the gene matches: 6. The germline V gene encodes CDR1 SGHRS and CDR2 YFSETQ. This CDR3 has 15 amino acids. CDR3 region: CASSLARGGGETQYF. CDR3 nucleotide sequence: TGCGCCAGCAGCTTGGCCCGAGGGGGCGGAGAGACCCAGTACTTC. Looking up the rest from reference TRBV5-1 and TRBJ2-5 gives the full variable domain: KAGVTQTPRYLIKTRGQQVTLSCSPISGHRSVSWYQQTPGQGLQFLFEYFSETQRNKGNFPGRFSGRQFSNSRSEMNVSTLELGDSALYLCASSLARGGGETQYFGPGTRLLVL.

This clone appeared a few times. V is TRBV7-2 and J is TRBJ1-1; D remains ambiguous. Germline V gene data show CDR1 as SGHTA and CDR2 as FQGNSA. This CDR3 is 15 amino acids long. Trimming pared 1 base from V and 1 base from J, leaving 10 bases between. The CDR3 DNA reads TGTGCCAGCAGCTTAGTGGGCAGCAAGAACACTGAAGCTTTCTTT. Encoded protein: CASSLVGSKNTEAFF. Full variable domain (missing parts from reference TRBV7-2 and TRBJ1-1): GAGVSQSPSNKVTEKGKDVELRCDPISGHTALYWYRQSLGQGLEFLIYFQGNSAPDKSGLPSDRFSAERTGGSVSTLTIQRTQQEDSAVYLCASSLVGSKNTEAFFGQGTRLTVV.

The chain is built from TRBV18 and TRBJ2-6; D may be TRBD2 (7 bases). The germline CDR1 and CDR2 sequences are KGHSH and LQKENI. With 3 bases removed from V and 1 base from J, the gap between germline ends came to 19 bases. The CDR3 spans 19 residues. CDR3 nucleotides: TGTGCCAGCTCACCGGGTAGGGGGGGAGCACCGTCTGGGGCCAACGTCCTGACTTTC. Its translation: CASSPGRGGAPSGANVLTF.

This chain links TRBV5-1 with TRBJ2-1; perhaps TRBD1 as D (5 bases). Trimming pared 0 bases from V and 7 bases from J, leaving 17 bases between. CDR3 length: 16 amino acids. Germline-derived CDR1 and CDR2 are SGHRS and YFSETQ. Written as DNA, the CDR3 is TGCGCCAGCAGCTTGGGGGGCCTCCCCAAAGGAAATGAGCAGTTCTTC. Amino acid sequence: CASSLGGLPKGNEQFF.

This clone came up once. The rearrangement joins TRBV5-1 to TRBJ2-7; 8 bases are a match to TRBD1. Germline CDR1 and CDR2: SGHRS and YFSETQ. The CDR3 spans 13 residues. Losses at the gene ends were 4 bases for V and 1 base for J; bases not matched to a gene: 1. The CDR3 here is CASSRTGSYEQYF. CDR3 DNA: TGCGCCAGCAGCCGGACAGGGTCCTACGAGCAGTACTTC.

V usage is TRBV9 and J usage is TRBJ2-5; D is ambiguous. The CDR3 consists of 16 residues. V was trimmed by 2 bases and J by 1 base, leaving 15 bases between them. CDR1 is SGDLS and CDR2 is YYNGEE in the germline V gene. CDR3 amino acids: CASSVANSPGQETQYF. CDR3 DNA: TGTGCCAGCAGCGTGGCAAATAGCCCGGGCCAAGAGACCCAGTACTTC.